One and the same sample provided the 13 T cell receptor beta chains below, sequenced in a study of PD-1 blockade in mismatch repair-deficient tumors. Sequencing was performed with immunoSEQ multiplex PCR; in TCRdb, only in-frame clones are kept and a portion is missing. The sample includes 30,000 to 45,000 clones, about 85% seen only once; the top ten take 3.9%. Specimen: peripheral blood, collected 76 weeks after starting pembrolizumab. These TCRs come from an adult with mismatch repair-deficient cancer.

The chain combines TRBV4-3 with TRBJ2-5; D could derive from TRBD1 or TRBD2 (5 bases each). Per the germline V gene, CDR1 is LGHNA and CDR2 is YSLEER. This CDR3 is 15 amino acids long. V lost 0 bases and J lost 5, with 13 bases in between. In nucleotides, the CDR3 is TGCGCCAGCAGCCAAGATCCTACGGGGCGGGAGACCCAGTACTTC. Its translation: CASSQDPTGRETQYF.

The chain recombines TRBV7-2 with TRBJ2-3; D tentatively fits TRBD1 or TRBD2 (5 bases each). Germline CDR1 and CDR2: SGHTA and FQGNSA. The CDR3 is made up of 15 amino acids. V lost 5 bases and J lost 6, with 18 bases in between. CDR3 loop: CASSGLGPGADTQYF. The DNA for the CDR3 is TGTGCCAGCAGCGGGCTCGGGCCCGGGGCGGATACGCAGTATTTT.

CDR3 residues: CASSLGTSRRGAEQFF. The CDR3 DNA follows: TGTGCCAGCAGCTTGGGGACTAGTCGGAGAGGGGCTGAGCAGTTCTTC. The rearrangement joins TRBV11-1 to TRBJ2-1; 8 nucleotides align to TRBD2. Germline V gives CDR1 SGHAT, CDR2 FQDESV (reference sequence). The CDR3 runs 16 residues. Germline trimming cut 3 bases from V and 9 bases from J; bases unmatched to any gene: 13.

V gene TRBV5-1 combines with J gene TRBJ1-1; 8 nucleotides match TRBD1. Germline values: CDR1 SGHRS, CDR2 YFSETQ. The V segment lost 5 bases and the J segment 1 base; nucleotides outside the gene matches: 4. The CDR3 spans 14 residues. The CDR3 spells CASRDDRGNTEAFF. Here the CDR3 DNA reads TGCGCCAGCAGAGATGACAGGGGGAACACTGAAGCTTTCTTT.

The chain combines TRBV7-9 with TRBJ2-1; 7 bases fit TRBD2. Losses at the gene ends were 5 bases for V and 1 base for J; bases not matched to a gene: 8. Germline-derived CDR1 and CDR2 are SEHNR and FQNEAQ (reference sequence). This CDR3 contains 16 residues. CDR3 loop: CASSDQERGSYNEQFF. The DNA for the CDR3 is TGTGCCAGCAGCGACCAAGAGCGGGGTTCCTACAATGAGCAGTTCTTC. Full variable domain (missing parts from reference TRBV7-9 and TRBJ2-1): DTGVSQNPRHKITKRGQNVTFRCDPISEHNRLYWYRQTLGQGPEFLTYFQNEAQLEKSRLLSDRFSAERPKGSFSTLEIQRTEQGDSAMYLCASSDQERGSYNEQFFGPGTRLTVL.

This chain connects TRBV7-3 to TRBJ2-2; unclear D gene. Germline V CDR1 and CDR2: SGHTA, FQGTGA. The CDR3 length is 12 residues. V was shortened by 3 bases and J by 6 bases, with 5 bases between the two germline ends. The CDR3 DNA reads as TGTGCCAGCAGCTTCGGTCCCGGGGAGCTGTTTTTT. As protein: CASSFGPGELFF.

The rearrangement joins TRBV5-8 to TRBJ2-2; 8 bases agree with TRBD1. Germline CDR1 reads SGHTS; CDR2 reads YDEGEE. After removal of 0 bases from V and 3 bases from J, the junction contained 1 base not matched to a gene. This CDR3 contains 15 residues. CDR3 sequence reads: CASSLGQGYTGELFF. The CDR3 DNA sequence: TGTGCCAGCAGCTTGGGACAGGGGTACACCGGGGAGCTGTTTTTT.

This rearrangement joins TRBV27 to TRBJ2-7, with D possibly being TRBD2 (5 bases). The CDR3 is 16 amino acids. V was shortened by 6 bases and J by 3 bases, with 21 bases between the two germline ends. Germline values: CDR1 MNHEY, CDR2 SMNVEV (reference sequence). CDR3 in DNA: TGTGCCAGCAGCTCCCTGGAGGCAGATAATATCTACGAGCAGTACTTC. It is translated as CASSSLEADNIYEQYF.

V and J are TRBV18 and TRBJ2-1; a possible D gene is TRBD2 (5 bases). The CDR3 loop spans 12 amino acids. Germline-derived CDR1 and CDR2 are KGHSH and LQKENI. V was cut by 3 bases and J by 16 bases, with 16 bases left in between. The CDR3 DNA follows: TGTGCCAGCTCACCCGGAGGCCTCGGTCTTTTCTTC. This translates into CASSPGGLGLFF.

The chain is built from TRBV4-3 and TRBJ1-1; D remains unclear. Trimming left V 1 base short and J 1 base short, with 7 bases between. Germline CDR1 and CDR2: LGHNA and YSLEER. The CDR3 is 14 amino acids. The CDR3 spells CASSQVVENTEAFF. CDR3 in DNA: TGCGCCAGCAGCCAAGTAGTAGAGAACACTGAAGCTTTCTTT.

This clone was seen a few times. The chain carries TRBV5-1 and TRBJ2-7; D is unclear. The CDR3 has 13 residues. Germline V gene data show CDR1 as SGHRS and CDR2 as YFSETQ. V lost 7 bases, J lost 3 bases, and 14 bases lay in between. The CDR3 reads CASSQTGLYEQYF. The CDR3 DNA reads TGCGCCAGCTCCCAAACCGGGCTCTACGAGCAGTACTTC.

This clone was observed a few times. This chain joins TRBV6-1 and TRBJ2-7; 9 nucleotides match TRBD1. CDR3 size: 13 residues. Germline trimming cut 5 bases from V and 4 bases from J; bases unmatched to any gene: 3. Germline-derived CDR1 and CDR2 are MNHNS and SASEGT. The CDR3 region is CASSRTGEYEQYF. CDR3 DNA: TGTGCCAGCAGTAGGACAGGGGAATACGAGCAGTACTTC.

The chain is built from TRBV13 and TRBJ1-3; 9 bases map to TRBD1. J lost 2 bases, V lost 5 bases, and 4 bases had no gene match. The CDR3 is 15 amino acids. CDR1 PRHDT and CDR2 FYEKMQ come from the germline V gene (reference sequence). The CDR3: CASSAGTGPGNTIYF. Written as DNA, the CDR3 is TGTGCCAGCAGCGCCGGGACAGGGCCTGGAAACACCATATATTTT.